The clone carrying this T cell receptor (beta chain) was counted once. This sample was taken from a study of T cell responses to AZD1222 COVID-19 vaccine. The protocol was immunoSEQ multiplex PCR, while the TCRdb copy is restricted to in-frame clones and leaves out a portion. The data hold under 250,000 clones, with approximately 94% observed a single time. This CDR3 comprises 15 residues. Germline V gene sequence: CDR1 LGHDT, CDR2 YNNKEL (reference sequence). V was clipped by 4 bases and J by 4 bases; unmatched bases: 5. The clonotype was recovered from an adult in good health. The chain is built from TRBV3-1 (or the pseudogene TRBV3-2) and TRBJ1-1; 11 bases fit TRBD1. The sequencing used peripheral blood, collected on day 0 of MenACWY control vaccination. Here the CDR3 DNA reads TGTGCCAGCAGCCCTCGGACAGGGGGCCGCACTGAAGCTTTCTTT. Translating gives CASSPRTGGRTEAFF.